This T cell receptor beta chain was found in a study of T cell repertoires in ileal Crohn's disease. The overall study: Every patient was operated on for stricturing (approximately 60%) or penetrating (approximately 40%) complications. General study points: Clonal expansions were more frequent in active smokers than non-smokers at surgery.

This CDR3 spans 14 amino acids. Germline-derived CDR1 and CDR2 are MDHEN and SYDVKM. Losses at the gene ends were 5 bases for V and 9 bases for J; bases not matched to a gene: 12. Adults with ileal or ileocolonic Crohn's disease and an indication for resection were eligible. The table came from immunoSEQ multiplex PCR; TCRdb's copy has only in-frame clones and leaves some out. This sample has roughly 4,800 clones, with about 81% found just once. With regard to this clone: The antigen is not known.

The rearrangement joins TRBV28 to TRBJ2-7, with 8 bases fitting TRBD1. Sequenced material: ileal tissue. The sequence derives from an adult with Crohn's disease. CDR3 region: CASSSGQGESRQYF. Written as DNA, the CDR3 is TGTGCCAGCAGTAGTGGACAGGGCGAGAGTAGGCAGTACTTC.